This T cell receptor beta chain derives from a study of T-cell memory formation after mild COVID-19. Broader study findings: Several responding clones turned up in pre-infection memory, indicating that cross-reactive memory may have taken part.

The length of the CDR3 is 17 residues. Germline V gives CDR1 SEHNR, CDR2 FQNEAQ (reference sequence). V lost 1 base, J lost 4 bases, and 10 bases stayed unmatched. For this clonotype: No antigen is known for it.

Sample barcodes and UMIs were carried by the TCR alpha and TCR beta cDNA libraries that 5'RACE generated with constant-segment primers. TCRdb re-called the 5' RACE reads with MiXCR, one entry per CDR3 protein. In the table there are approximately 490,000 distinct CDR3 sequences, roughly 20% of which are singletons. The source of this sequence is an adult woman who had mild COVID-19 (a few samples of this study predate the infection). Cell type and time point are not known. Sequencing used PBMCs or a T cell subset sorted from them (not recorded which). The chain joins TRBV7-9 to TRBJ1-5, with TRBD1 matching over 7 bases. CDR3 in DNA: TGTGCCAGCAGCTTAGGGCTAGCGGGACAGCAGAATCAGCCCCAGCATTTT. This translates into CASSLGLAGQQNQPQHF.